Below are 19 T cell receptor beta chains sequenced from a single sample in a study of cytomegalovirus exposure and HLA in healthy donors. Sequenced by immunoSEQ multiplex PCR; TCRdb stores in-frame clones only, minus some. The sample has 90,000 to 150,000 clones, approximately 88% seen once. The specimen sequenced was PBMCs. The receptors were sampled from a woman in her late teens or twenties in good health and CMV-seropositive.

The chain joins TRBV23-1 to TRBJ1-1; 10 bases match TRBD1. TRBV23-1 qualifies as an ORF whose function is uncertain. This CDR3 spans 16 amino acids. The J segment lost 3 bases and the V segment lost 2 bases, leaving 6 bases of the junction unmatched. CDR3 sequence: CASSQRRQGAYTEAFF. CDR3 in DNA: TGCGCCAGCAGTCAACGTCGACAGGGGGCTTACACTGAAGCTTTCTTT.

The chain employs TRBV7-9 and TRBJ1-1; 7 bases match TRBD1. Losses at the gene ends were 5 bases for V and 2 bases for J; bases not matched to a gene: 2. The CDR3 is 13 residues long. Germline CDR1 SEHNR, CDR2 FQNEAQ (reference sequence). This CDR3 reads CASSDRENTEAFF. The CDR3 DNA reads TGTGCCAGCAGCGACAGGGAAAACACTGAAGCTTTCTTT.

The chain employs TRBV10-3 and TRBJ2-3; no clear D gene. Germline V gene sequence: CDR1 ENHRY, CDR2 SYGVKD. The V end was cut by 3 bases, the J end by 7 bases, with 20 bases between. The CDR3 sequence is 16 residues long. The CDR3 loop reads CAISDPGIKAINTQYF. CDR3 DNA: TGTGCCATCAGTGATCCCGGTATAAAAGCTATAAATACGCAGTATTTT.

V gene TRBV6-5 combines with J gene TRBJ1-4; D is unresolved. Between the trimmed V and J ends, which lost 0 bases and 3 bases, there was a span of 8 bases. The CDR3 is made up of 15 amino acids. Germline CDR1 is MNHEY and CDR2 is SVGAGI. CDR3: CASSYSKRSNEKLFF. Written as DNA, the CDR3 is TGTGCCAGCAGTTACTCGAAGAGATCTAATGAAAAACTGTTTTTT.

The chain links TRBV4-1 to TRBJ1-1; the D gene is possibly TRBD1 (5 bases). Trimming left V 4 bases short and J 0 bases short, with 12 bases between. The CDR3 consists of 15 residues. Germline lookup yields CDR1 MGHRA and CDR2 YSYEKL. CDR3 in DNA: TGCGCCAGCAGCCCCGACGGGGGGGTGAACACTGAAGCTTTCTTT. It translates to CASSPDGGVNTEAFF.

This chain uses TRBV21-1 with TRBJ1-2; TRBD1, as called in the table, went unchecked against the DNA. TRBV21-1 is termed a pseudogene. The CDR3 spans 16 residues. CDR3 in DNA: TGTGCCAGCAGCGTACCCGGGACAAAGGTATTTCGTGGCTACACCTTC. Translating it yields CASSVPGTKVFRGYTF.

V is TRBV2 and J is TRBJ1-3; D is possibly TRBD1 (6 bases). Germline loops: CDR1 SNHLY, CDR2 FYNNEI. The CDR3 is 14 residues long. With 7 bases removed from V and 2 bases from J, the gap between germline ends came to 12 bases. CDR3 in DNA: TGTGCCAGCAACCCAAACAGGGCTGGAAACACCATATATTTT. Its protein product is CASNPNRAGNTIYF. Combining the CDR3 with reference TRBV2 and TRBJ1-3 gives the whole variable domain EPEVTQTPSHQVTQMGQEVILRCVPISNHLYFYWYRQILGQKVEFLVSFYNNEISEKSEIFDDQFSVERPDGSNFTLKIRSTKLEDSAMYFCASNPNRAGNTIYFGEGSWLTVV.

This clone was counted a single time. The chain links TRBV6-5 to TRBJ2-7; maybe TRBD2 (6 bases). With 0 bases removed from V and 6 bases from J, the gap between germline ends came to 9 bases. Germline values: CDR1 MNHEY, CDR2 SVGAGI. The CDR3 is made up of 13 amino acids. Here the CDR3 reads CASSYSMGGEQYF. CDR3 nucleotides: TGTGCCAGCAGTTACTCGATGGGGGGCGAGCAGTACTTC.

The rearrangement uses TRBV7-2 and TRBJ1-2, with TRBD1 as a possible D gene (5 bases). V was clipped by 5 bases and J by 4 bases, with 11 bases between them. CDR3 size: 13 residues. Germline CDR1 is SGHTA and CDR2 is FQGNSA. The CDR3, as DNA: TGTGCCAGCAGCCTCCAGGGTAGCTATGGCTACACCTTC. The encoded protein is CASSLQGSYGYTF.

The CDR3, as DNA: TGTGCCAGCAGCTACAGGGAAGGGGAGCAGTACTTC. It encodes CASSYREGEQYF. The V and J genes are TRBV7-9 and TRBJ2-7, with D possibly matching TRBD1 (6 bases). The CDR3 extends over 12 amino acids. Between the trimmed V and J ends, which lost 4 bases and 7 bases, there was a span of 11 bases. Germline V gives CDR1 SEHNR, CDR2 FQNEAQ (reference sequence).

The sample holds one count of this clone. The CDR3 nucleotides are TGTGCCACCAGCAGCCGGACAGGGACTGGGGCCAACGTCCTGACTTTC. The encoded protein is CATSSRTGTGANVLTF. The gene calls are TRBV15 and TRBJ2-6, with 8 bases lining up with TRBD1. CDR1 and CDR2 from the germline V gene are LNHNV and YYDKDF (reference sequence). Trimming took 3 bases from V and 2 from J; bases not matched to a gene: 3. The CDR3 totals 16 residues.

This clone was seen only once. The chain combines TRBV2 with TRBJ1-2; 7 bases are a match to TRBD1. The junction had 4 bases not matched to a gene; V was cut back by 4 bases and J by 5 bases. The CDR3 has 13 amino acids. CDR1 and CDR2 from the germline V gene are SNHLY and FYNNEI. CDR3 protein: CASSGQGDYGYTF. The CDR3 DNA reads TGTGCCAGCAGTGGACAGGGAGATTATGGCTACACCTTC.

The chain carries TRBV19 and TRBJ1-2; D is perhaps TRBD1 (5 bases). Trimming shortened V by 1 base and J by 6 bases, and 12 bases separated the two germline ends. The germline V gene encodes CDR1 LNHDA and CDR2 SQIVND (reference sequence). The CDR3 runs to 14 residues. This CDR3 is CASSIGLGGDGYTF. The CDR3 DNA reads TGTGCCAGTAGTATAGGTCTGGGGGGTGATGGCTACACCTTC.

Here the CDR3 DNA reads TGTGCCAGCAGTACACAGGGTTGGGAGCAGTTCTTC. Residues: CASSTQGWEQFF. The chain employs TRBV6-1 and TRBJ2-1; D might be TRBD1 (6 bases). CDR3 length: 12 amino acids. V lost 5 bases and J lost 10, with 12 bases in between. Germline values: CDR1 MNHNS, CDR2 SASEGT.

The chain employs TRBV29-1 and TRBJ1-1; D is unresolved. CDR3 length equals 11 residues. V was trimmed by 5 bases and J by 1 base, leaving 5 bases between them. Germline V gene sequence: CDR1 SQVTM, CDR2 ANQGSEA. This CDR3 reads CSVRENTEAFF. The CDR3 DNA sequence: TGCAGCGTTCGAGAGAACACTGAAGCTTTCTTT.

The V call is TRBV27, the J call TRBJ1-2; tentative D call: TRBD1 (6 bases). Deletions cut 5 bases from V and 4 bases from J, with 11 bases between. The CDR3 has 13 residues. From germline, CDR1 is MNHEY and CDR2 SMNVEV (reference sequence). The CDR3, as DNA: TGTGCCAGCAGTGCAACAGGGTTCTATGGCTACACCTTC. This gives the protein CASSATGFYGYTF.

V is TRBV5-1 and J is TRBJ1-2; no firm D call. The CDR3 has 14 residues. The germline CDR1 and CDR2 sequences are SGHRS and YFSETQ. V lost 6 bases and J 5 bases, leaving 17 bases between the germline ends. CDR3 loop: CASKVERSVYGYTF. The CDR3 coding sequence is TGCGCCAGCAAGGTCGAGCGTAGTGTGTATGGCTACACCTTC. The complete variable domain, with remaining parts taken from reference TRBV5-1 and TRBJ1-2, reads KAGVTQTPRYLIKTRGQQVTLSCSPISGHRSVSWYQQTPGQGLQFLFEYFSETQRNKGNFPGRFSGRQFSNSRSEMNVSTLELGDSALYLCASKVERSVYGYTFGSGTRLTVV.

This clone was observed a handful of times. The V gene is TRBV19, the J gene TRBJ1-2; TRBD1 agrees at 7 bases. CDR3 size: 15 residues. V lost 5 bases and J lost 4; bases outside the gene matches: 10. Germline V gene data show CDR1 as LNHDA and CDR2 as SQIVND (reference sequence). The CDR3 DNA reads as TGTGCCAGTAGTGCCCCGAAGGGGGCCGGCTATGGCTACACCTTC. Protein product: CASSAPKGAGYGYTF.

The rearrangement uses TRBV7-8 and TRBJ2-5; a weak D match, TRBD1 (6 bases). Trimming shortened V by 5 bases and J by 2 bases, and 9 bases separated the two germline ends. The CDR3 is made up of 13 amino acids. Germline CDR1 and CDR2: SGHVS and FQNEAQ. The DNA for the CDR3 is TGTGCCAGCAGCGGACAGCGGCAAGAGACCCAGTACTTC. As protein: CASSGQRQETQYF. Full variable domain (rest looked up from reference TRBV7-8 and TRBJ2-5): GAGVSQSPRYKVAKRGQDVALRCDPISGHVSLFWYQQALGQGPEFLTYFQNEAQLDKSGLPSDRFFAERPEGSVSTLKIQRTQQEDSAVYLCASSGQRQETQYFGPGTRLLVL.